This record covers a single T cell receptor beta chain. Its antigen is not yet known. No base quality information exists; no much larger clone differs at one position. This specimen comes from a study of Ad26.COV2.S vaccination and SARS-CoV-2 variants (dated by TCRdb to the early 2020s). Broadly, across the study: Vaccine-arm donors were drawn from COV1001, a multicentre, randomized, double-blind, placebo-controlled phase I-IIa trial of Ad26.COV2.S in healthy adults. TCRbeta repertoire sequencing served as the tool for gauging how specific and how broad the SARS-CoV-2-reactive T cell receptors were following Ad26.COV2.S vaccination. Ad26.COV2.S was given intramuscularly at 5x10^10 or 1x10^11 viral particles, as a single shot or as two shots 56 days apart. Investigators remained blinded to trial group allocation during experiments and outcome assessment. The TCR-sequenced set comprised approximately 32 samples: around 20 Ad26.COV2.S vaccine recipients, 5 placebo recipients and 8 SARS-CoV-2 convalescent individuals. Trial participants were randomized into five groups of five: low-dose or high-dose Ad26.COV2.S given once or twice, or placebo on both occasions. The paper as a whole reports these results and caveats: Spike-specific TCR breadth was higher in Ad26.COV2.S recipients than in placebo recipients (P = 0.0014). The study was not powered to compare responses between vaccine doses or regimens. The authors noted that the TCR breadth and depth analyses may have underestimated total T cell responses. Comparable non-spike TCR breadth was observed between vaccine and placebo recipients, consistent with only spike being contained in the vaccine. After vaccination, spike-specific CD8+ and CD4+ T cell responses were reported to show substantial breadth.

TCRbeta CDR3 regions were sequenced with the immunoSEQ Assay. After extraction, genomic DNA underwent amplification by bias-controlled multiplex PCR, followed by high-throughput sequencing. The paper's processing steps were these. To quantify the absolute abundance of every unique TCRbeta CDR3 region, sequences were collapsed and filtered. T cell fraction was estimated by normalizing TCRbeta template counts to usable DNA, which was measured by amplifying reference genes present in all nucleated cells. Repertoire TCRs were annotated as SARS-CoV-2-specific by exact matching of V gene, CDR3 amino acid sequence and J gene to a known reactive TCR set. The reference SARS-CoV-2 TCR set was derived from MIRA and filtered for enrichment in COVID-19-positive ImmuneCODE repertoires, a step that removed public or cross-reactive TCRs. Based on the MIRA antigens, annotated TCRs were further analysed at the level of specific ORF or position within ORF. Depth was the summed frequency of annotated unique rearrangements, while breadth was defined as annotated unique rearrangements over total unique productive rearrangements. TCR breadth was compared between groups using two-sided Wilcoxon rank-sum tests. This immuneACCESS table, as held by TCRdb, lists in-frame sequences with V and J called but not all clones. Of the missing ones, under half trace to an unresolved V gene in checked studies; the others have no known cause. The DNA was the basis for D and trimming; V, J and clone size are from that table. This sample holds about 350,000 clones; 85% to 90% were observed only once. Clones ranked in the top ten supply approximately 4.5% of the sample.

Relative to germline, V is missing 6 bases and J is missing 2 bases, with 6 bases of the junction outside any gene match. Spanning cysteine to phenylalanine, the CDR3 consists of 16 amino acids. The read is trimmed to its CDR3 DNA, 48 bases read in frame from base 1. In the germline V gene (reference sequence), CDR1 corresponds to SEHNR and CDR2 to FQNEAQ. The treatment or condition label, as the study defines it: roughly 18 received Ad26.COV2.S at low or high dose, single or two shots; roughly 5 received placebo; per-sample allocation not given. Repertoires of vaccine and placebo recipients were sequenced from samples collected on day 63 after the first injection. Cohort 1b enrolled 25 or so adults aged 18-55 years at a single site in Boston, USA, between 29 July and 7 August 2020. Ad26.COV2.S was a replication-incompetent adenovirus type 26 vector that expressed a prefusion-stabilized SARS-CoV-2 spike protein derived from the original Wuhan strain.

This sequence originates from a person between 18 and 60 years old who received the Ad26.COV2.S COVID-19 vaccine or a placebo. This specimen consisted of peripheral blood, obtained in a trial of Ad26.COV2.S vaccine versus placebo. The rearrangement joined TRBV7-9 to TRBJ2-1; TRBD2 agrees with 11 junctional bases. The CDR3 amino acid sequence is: CASRQLAGETYNEQFF. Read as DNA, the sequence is TGTGCCAGCAGACAACTAGCGGGGGAGACCTACAATGAGCAGTTCTTC.